One sample yielded the 2 T cell receptor beta chains listed below, sequenced in a study. TCRdb used MiXCR to reprocess the 5' RACE reads, holding one entry per CDR3 protein. The sample has roughly 10,000 distinct CDR3 sequences, 12% to 15% seen once. The sorted Tregs were CD4+CD25+CD127-/low cells. Sample: Tregs sorted from blood. The origin of the receptors is a female donor with breast cancer.

This clonotype occurred a few times. This rearrangement joins TRBV2 to TRBJ1-1; TRBD1 agrees at 12 bases. The V segment lost 5 bases and the J segment 5 bases; nucleotides outside the gene matches: 6. Germline loops: CDR1 SNHLY, CDR2 FYNNEI. The CDR3 is 15 amino acids. The CDR3 here is CASSPGQGARTEAFF. The CDR3, as DNA: TGTGCCAGCAGTCCGGGACAGGGGGCAAGGACTGAAGCTTTCTTT.

This clonotype appeared many times. The gene calls are TRBV29-1 and TRBJ2-1; D is possibly TRBD1 (7 bases). Germline V gives CDR1 SQVTM, CDR2 ANQGSEA. The CDR3 loop spans 13 amino acids. Trimming removed 7 bases from V and 4 bases from J, with 14 bases in between. The CDR3 nucleotides read TGCAGCGAGGGCGGGACAGATTACAATGAGCAGTTCTTC. Translating it yields CSEGGTDYNEQFF.